Shown below are 4 T cell receptor beta chains from a single sample sequenced in a study of T cells after yellow fever vaccination. TCRdb re-called the 5' RACE reads with MiXCR, one entry per CDR3 protein. The data show approximately 90,000 distinct CDR3 sequences, with about 14% seen just once and just under 25% held by the top ten. The source material was CD8+ T cells not binding an NS4B(214-222) dextramer, sorted from PBMCs, sampled approximately 22 days after the first yellow fever vaccination. All receptors derive from a man between 18 and 29 years old who received the YFV17D yellow fever vaccine.

This clonotype was seen a few times. This rearrangement joins TRBV19 to TRBJ2-7; D might be TRBD2 (7 bases). Trimming took off 1 base at V and 5 bases at J, with 18 bases between the two ends. The germline gives CDR1 LNHDA, CDR2 SQIVND (reference sequence). The length of the CDR3 is 16 residues. This CDR3 reads CASSIGAGAISDEQYF. The CDR3 coding sequence is TGTGCCAGTAGTATAGGGGCGGGGGCGATATCCGACGAGCAGTACTTC.

The rearrangement links TRBV6-2 or TRBV6-3 to TRBJ2-5; 7 bases map to TRBD1. CDR3 size: 13 residues. Germline assignment: CDR1 MNHEY and CDR2 SVGEGT. V dropped 6 bases and J dropped 5; count of bases not matched to a gene: 6. This CDR3 reads CASRIGQVETQYF. The CDR3 DNA reads TGTGCCAGCAGGATCGGACAGGTTGAGACCCAGTACTTC.

This clonotype has more than one count but fewer than ten. This chain connects TRBV19 to TRBJ2-3, with D uncertain. The CDR3 length is 14 residues. Between the trimmed V and J ends, which lost 5 bases and 2 bases, there was a span of 11 bases. The germline CDR1 and CDR2 sequences are LNHDA and SQIVND (reference sequence). CDR3 in amino acids: CASSPHRNTDTQYF. Here the CDR3 DNA reads TGTGCCAGTAGTCCCCACAGAAACACAGATACGCAGTATTTT.

This sequence joins TRBV20-1 and TRBJ2-7, with 7 bases aligning to TRBD1. The V and J ends lost 2 bases and 3 bases, in that order; junction bases with no gene match: 4. This CDR3 spans 13 amino acids. CDR1 and CDR2 from the germline V gene are DFQATT and SNEGSKA (reference sequence). The CDR3 here is CSARTGDNYEQYF. CDR3 nucleotide sequence: TGCAGTGCTAGAACAGGGGATAACTACGAGCAGTACTTC.